The clone carrying this TCR beta chain was observed a few times. Construction of TCR beta libraries relied on iRepertoire HTBI primers and on Arm-PCR targeting CDR3 regions. Original data processing: Taken together, the samples had 55 to 70 TRBV and 14 TRBJ segments identified. TCRdb reanalysed the multiplex PCR reads using MiXCR and keeps one entry per CDR3 protein. TCRdb's processing, not the authors' own work, is the source of the V and J calls. The sample holds about 350,000 distinct CDR3 sequences, roughly 15% seen once. This specimen comes from a study of regulatory T cells in long-lasting Graves disease. As to time point: newly diagnosed GD, antithyroid drugs for less than 3 months. From RNA extracted from PBMCs, the TCR library was made. This sample was also put to use in a study of T cells in Graves' hyperthyroidism and ophthalmopathy.

Sequencing used peripheral blood mononuclear cells (PBMCs), obtained at new diagnosis, from a patient treated with antithyroid drugs. This receptor was identified in a woman aged 18-30 years with Graves disease.

The DNA of the CDR3 is TGTGCCATCAGGCCCCGGACAGGGGGTGAGACCCAGTACTTC. Protein: CAIRPRTGGETQYF. V is TRBV10-3 and J is TRBJ2-5; 10 nucleotides agree with TRBD1. Germline CDR1 ENHRY, CDR2 SYGVKD. The CDR3 consists of 14 residues. V gave up 6 bases and J gave up 5 bases; unmatched junction bases: 6.